The rows below give T cell receptor beta chains drawn from one sample of a study of beta chain features in type 1 diabetes. Sequencing was performed with immunoSEQ multiplex PCR; in TCRdb, only in-frame clones are kept and a portion is missing. The sample records some 900,000 clones, about a sixth being singletons. Sequencing was done on a sample of naive CD4+ T cells from blood. Receptors originate from a woman younger than 30 in good health. Each CDR3 is given with its conserved first and last residue. D genes are given only for firm matches. A row's size may be missing; if present it is once, few, many or a size class.

size	V	J	D	DNA	CDR3
few	TRBV11-2	TRBJ2-3	TRBD1	TGTGCCACCTACAGGGGGCCTAACACAGATACGCAGTATTTT	CATYRGPNTDTQYF
.	TRBV7-2	TRBJ2-1	.	TGTGCCAGCAGCTTAGTCCTAGCCTCCAATGAGCAGTTCTTC	CASSLVLASNEQFF
.	TRBV10-3	TRBJ1-1	TRBD1	TGTGCCATCAGTGGTAAGGGGGCGGGGACTGAAGCTTTCTTT	CAISGKGAGTEAFF
few	TRBV28	TRBJ2-7	.	TGTGCCAGCAGTCCCAATTACGAGCAGTACTTC	CASSPNYEQYF
few	TRBV9	TRBJ2-5	.	TGTGCCAGCAGCGTAGGTCCAGGAGGTAGTGAGACCCAGTACTTC	CASSVGPGGSETQYF
few	TRBV5-1	TRBJ2-7	TRBD2	TGCGCCAGCAGCCCACTAGCGGGAGGACTGGTCGAGCAGTACTTC	CASSPLAGGLVEQYF
.	TRBV7-2	TRBJ1-1	.	TGTGCCAGCAGCTTAGCGGCAGGCCGCCGAGGGGCTGAAGCTTTCTTT	CASSLAAGRRGAEAFF
.	TRBV19	TRBJ2-1	TRBD2	TGTGCCAGTAGTATAGACGGGACTAGCGGGAGGTCCTACAATGAGCAGTTCTTC	CASSIDGTSGRSYNEQFF
few	TRBV21-1	TRBJ2-2	.	TGTGCCAGCAGCACGGGTAGCCGTTTTAGGAACACCGGGGAGCTGTTTTTT	CASSTGSRFRNTGELFF
.	TRBV7-2	TRBJ2-7	TRBD2	TGTGCCAGCAGCTTTATAGCGGGAGGCGAGCAGTACTTC	CASSFIAGGEQYF
.	TRBV28	TRBJ2-5	.	TGTGCCAGCACCACAGGGTCGGGCGAGACCCAGTACTTC	CASTTGSGETQYF
many	TRBV14	TRBJ2-1	.	TGTGCCAGCAGCCAAGATCTTGTTAGAGAGCAGTTCTTC	CASSQDLVREQFF
.	TRBV15	TRBJ1-1	.	TGTGCCACCAGCAGAGATCCAGACCAGAACACTGAAGCTTTCTTT	CATSRDPDQNTEAFF
.	TRBV19	TRBJ1-1	.	TGTGCCACCTCCCCTCTTCGAGGTGTTGAAGCTTTCTTT	CATSPLRGVEAFF
.	TRBV11-3	TRBJ2-1	.	TGTGCCAGCAGCCCGGGCCGGACCAGCTCCTACAATGAGCAGTTCTTC	CASSPGRTSSYNEQFF
.	TRBV28	TRBJ2-1	TRBD2	TGTGCCGCGGAAACTTCACCGGGACTAGCGGGAGGAATCGGGTTCTACAATGAGCAGTTCTTC	CAAETSPGLAGGIGFYNEQFF
.	TRBV2	TRBJ2-4	.	TGTGCCAGCAGTAGTGGTCTGATAGCCAAAAACATTCAGTACTTC	CASSSGLIAKNIQYF
.	TRBV21-1	TRBJ2-7	.	TGTGCCAGCAGCAAACATGTAGAGGGAGGGCTGACAGAGGTATACGAGCAGTACTTC	CASSKHVEGGLTEVYEQYF
.	TRBV15	TRBJ2-1	.	TGTGCCACCAGCCCCCGGAGCAGTTTTGGTGAGCAGTTCTTC	CATSPRSSFGEQFF
.	TRBV18	TRBJ2-5	.	TGTGCCAGCTCACCAGTCCAGGGCGGAGAGACCCAGTACTTC	CASSPVQGGETQYF
few	TRBV5-1	TRBJ2-7	.	TGCGCCAGCCGGAGGACAGCGAGCTACGAGCAGTACTTC	CASRRTASYEQYF
.	TRBV2	TRBJ2-7	.	TGTGCCAGCAGTGAAGCCCCGACAGGCGCCTACGAGCAGTACTTC	CASSEAPTGAYEQYF
few	TRBV6-5	TRBJ2-7	TRBD1	TGTGCCAGCAGTTACGGGACAGGGGACTACGAGCAGTACTTC	CASSYGTGDYEQYF
.	TRBV28	TRBJ2-1	TRBD1	TGTGCCAGCGGCTTCATACCGGGACAGGGGGCAAGGCCCAATTACAATGAGCAGTTCTTC	CASGFIPGQGARPNYNEQFF
.	TRBV29-1	TRBJ2-1	TRBD1	TGCAGCGTTGTAGGGACAGGGGGCAGAGGAAGCTCCTACAATGAGCAGTTCTTC	CSVVGTGGRGSSYNEQFF
few	TRBV29-1	TRBJ2-1	.	TGCAGCGTTATTACTTTGACGGAAGGTGAGCAGTTCTTC	CSVITLTEGEQFF